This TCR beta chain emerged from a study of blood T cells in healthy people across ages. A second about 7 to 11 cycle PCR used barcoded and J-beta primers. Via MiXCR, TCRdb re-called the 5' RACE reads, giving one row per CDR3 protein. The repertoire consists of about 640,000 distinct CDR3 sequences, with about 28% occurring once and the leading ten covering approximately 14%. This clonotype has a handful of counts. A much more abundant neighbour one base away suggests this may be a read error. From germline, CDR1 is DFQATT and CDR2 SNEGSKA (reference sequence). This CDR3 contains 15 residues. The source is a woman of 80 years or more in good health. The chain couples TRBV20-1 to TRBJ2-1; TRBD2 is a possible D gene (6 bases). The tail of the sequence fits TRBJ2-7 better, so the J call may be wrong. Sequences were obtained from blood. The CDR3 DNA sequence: TGCAGTGCTAGGTGGCGGGGTTTTACCTACAATGAGCAGTACTTC. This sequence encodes CSARWRGFTYNEQYF.